The T cell receptor beta chain described here comes from a study of T cells in Graves' hyperthyroidism and ophthalmopathy. For the study at large: Blood was drawn when the patient was first diagnosed and still untreated.

This clonotype was recorded once. Its cognate antigen is unknown. Germline loops: CDR1 MGHDK, CDR2 SYGVNS. CDR3 length: 15 amino acids. V was clipped by 3 bases and J by 7 bases, with 19 bases between them. These patients, aged 18 to 65, had recently diagnosed hyperthyroidism lasting under 2 months. It was less than 13 ml of fresh peripheral blood that supplied the PBMCs. RNA transcripts yielded amplified TCR beta CDR3 regions. With the HTBI primer set, the TCR CDR3 went through a first round of RT-PCR. One entry per CDR3 protein, called by TCRdb with MiXCR from the multiplex PCR reads. The repertoire holds approximately 610,000 distinct CDR3 sequences, with around 17% as singletons. Study outcomes and limitations: A model of 13 V-J features distinguished ophthalmopathy from stable hyperthyroidism.

The sequenced sample consisted of blood. The V gene is TRBV25-1, the J gene TRBJ2-7; D might be TRBD2 (5 bases). The receptor was derived from a woman between 18 and 29 years old with Graves' hyperthyroidism. CDR3 bases: TGTGCCAGCAGTGAGCGGGCCGACGGGGTGAGGGAGCAGTACTTC. Amino acids: CASSERADGVREQYF.